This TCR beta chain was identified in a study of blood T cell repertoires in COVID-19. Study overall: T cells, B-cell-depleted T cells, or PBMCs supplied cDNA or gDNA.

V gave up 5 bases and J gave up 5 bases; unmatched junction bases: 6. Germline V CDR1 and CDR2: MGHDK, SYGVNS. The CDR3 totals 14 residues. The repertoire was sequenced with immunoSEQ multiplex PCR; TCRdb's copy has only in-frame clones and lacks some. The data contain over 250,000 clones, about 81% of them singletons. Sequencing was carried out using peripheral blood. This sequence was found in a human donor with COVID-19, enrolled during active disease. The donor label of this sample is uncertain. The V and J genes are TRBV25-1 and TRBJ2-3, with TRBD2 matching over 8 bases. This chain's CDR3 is CASSRAGAGDTQYF. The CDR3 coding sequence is TGTGCCAGCAGTCGAGCGGGAGCGGGAGATACGCAGTATTTT.